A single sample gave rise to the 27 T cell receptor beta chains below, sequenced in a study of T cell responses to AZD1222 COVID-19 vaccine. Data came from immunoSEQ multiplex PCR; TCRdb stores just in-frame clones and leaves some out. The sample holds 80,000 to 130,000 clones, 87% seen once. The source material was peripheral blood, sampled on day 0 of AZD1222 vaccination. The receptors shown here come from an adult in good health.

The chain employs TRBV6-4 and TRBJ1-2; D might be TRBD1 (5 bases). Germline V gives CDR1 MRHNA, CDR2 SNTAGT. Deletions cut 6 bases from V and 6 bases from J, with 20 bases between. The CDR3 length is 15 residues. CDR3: CASSRAGGPSDGYTF. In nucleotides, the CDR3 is TGTGCCAGCAGCAGGGCGGGTGGGCCCAGCGATGGCTACACCTTC.

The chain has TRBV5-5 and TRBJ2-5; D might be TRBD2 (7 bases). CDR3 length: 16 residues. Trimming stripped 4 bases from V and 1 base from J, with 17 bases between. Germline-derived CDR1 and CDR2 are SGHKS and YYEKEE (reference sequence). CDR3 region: CASSTYGGPFQETQYF. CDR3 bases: TGTGCCAGCAGCACCTACGGGGGGCCCTTCCAAGAGACCCAGTACTTC.

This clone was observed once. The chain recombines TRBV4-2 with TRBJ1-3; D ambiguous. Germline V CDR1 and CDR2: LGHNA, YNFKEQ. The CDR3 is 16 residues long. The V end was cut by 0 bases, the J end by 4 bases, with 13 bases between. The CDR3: CASSQDPTGLGNTIYF. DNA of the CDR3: TGTGCCAGCAGCCAAGATCCGACCGGGCTCGGAAACACCATATATTTT.

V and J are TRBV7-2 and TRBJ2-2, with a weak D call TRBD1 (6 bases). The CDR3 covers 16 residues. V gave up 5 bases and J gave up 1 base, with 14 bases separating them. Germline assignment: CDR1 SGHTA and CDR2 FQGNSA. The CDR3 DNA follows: TGTGCCAGCAGCGCTCAAGGACAGCTGAACACCGGGGAGCTGTTTTTT. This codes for CASSAQGQLNTGELFF.

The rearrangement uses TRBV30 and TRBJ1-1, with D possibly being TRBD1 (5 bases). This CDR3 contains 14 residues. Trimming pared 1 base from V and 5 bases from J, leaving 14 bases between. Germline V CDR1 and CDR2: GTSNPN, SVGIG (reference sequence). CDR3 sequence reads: CAWSGLISGTEAFF. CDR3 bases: TGTGCCTGGAGTGGACTCATCTCAGGGACTGAAGCTTTCTTT.

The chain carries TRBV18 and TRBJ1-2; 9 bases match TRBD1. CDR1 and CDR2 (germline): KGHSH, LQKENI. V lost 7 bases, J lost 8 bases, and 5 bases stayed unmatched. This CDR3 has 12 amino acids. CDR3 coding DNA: TGTGCCAGCTTAGACAGGGGGTACGGCTACACCTTC. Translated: CASLDRGYGYTF.

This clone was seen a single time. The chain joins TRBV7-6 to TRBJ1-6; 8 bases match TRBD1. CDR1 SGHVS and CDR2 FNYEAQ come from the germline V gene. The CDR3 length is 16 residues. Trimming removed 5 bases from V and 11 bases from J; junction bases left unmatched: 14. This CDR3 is CASSNPTGDLGTPLHF. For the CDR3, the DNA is TGTGCCAGCAGCAATCCGACAGGGGATCTTGGTACACCCCTCCACTTT.

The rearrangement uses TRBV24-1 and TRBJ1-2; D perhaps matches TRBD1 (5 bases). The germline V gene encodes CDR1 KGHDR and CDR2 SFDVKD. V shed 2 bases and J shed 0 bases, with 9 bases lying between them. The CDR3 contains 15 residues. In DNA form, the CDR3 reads TGTGCCACCAGTGATTCAGGGTTTGCTAACTATGGCTACACCTTC. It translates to CATSDSGFANYGYTF.

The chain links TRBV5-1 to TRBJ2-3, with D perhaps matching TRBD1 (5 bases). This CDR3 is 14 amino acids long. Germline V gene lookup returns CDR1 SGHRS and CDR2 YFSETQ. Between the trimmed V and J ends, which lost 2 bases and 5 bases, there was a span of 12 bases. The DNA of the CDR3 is TGCGCCAGCAGCTTAGACAGATCGGGAGATACGCAGTATTTT. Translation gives CASSLDRSGDTQYF.

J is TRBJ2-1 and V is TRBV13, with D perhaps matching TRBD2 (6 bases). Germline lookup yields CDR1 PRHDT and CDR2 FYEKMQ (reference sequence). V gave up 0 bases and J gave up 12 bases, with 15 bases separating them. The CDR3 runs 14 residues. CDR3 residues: CASSLGGTLAGQFF. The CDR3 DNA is TGTGCCAGCAGCTTAGGGGGGACTCTGGCGGGGCAGTTCTTC. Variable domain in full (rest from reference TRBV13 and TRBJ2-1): AAGVIQSPRHLIKEKRETATLKCYPIPRHDTVYWYQQGPGQDPQFLISFYEKMQSDKGSIPDRFSAQQFSDYHSELNMSSLELGDSALYFCASSLGGTLAGQFFGPGTRLTVL.

The CDR3 reads CAWRGRWGTEAFF. CDR3 in DNA: TGTGCCTGGAGAGGACGCTGGGGGACTGAAGCTTTCTTT. The V call is TRBV30, the J call TRBJ1-1, with D perhaps TRBD1 (5 bases). The CDR3 has 13 residues. Trimming pared 3 bases from V and 5 bases from J, leaving 13 bases between. CDR1 GTSNPN and CDR2 SVGIG come from the germline V gene (reference sequence).

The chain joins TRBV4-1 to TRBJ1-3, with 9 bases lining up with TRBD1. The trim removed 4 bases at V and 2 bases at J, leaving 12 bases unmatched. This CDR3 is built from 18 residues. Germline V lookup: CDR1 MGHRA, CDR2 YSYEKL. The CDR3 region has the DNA TGCGCCAGCAGCCGGTTTCCCGGGACAGGGAGGACTGGAAACACCATATATTTT. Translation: CASSRFPGTGRTGNTIYF.

The CDR3 DNA reads TGTGCCAGCAGCTTAGAAACTTACCCAGGGATCTATGGCTACACCTTC. Its protein is CASSLETYPGIYGYTF. The chain couples TRBV7-6 to TRBJ1-2; TRBD1 might be the D (5 bases). V was shortened by 1 base and J by 4 bases, with 16 bases between the two germline ends. From germline, CDR1 is SGHVS and CDR2 FNYEAQ. The CDR3 runs 16 residues.

The CDR3: CASSGGTASNQPQHF. CDR3 in DNA: TGTGCCAGTAGTGGGGGGACGGCTAGCAATCAGCCCCAGCATTTT. This rearrangement joins TRBV19 to TRBJ1-5; maybe TRBD1 (5 bases). Trimming removed 5 bases at V and 0 bases at J, with 11 bases between. The V gene's germline CDR1 is LNHDA and CDR2 SQIVND (reference sequence). The CDR3 covers 15 residues. Variable domain in full (rest from reference TRBV19 and TRBJ1-5): DGGITQSPKYLFRKEGQNVTLSCEQNLNHDAMYWYRQDPGQGLRLIYYSQIVNDFQKGDIAEGYSVSREKKESFPLTVTSAQKNPTAFYLCASSGGTASNQPQHFGDGTRLSIL.

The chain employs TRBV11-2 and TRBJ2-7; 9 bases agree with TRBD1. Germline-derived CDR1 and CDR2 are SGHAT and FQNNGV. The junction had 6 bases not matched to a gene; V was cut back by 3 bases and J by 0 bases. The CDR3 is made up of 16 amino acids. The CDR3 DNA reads TGTGCCAGCAGCTTCGGGACAGGGAGGAACTCCTACGAGCAGTACTTC. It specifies CASSFGTGRNSYEQYF. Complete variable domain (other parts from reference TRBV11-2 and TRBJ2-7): EAGVAQSPRYKIIEKRQSVAFWCNPISGHATLYWYQQILGQGPKLLIQFQNNGVVDDSQLPKDRFSAERLKGVDSTLKIQPAKLEDSAVYLCASSFGTGRNSYEQYFGPGTRLTVT.

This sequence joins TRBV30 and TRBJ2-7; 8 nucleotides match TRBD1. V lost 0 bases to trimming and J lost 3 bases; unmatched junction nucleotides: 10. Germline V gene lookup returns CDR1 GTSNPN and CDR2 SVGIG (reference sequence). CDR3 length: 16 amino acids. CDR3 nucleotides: TGTGCCTGGAGTGTACCGCGGACAGGGATCATCTACGAGCAGTACTTC. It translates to CAWSVPRTGIIYEQYF.

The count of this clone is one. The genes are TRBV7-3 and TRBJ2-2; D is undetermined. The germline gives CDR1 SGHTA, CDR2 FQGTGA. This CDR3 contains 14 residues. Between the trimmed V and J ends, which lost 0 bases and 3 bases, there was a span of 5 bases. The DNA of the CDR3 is TGTGCCAGCAGCTTAACGTATTACACCGGGGAGCTGTTTTTT. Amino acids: CASSLTYYTGELFF.

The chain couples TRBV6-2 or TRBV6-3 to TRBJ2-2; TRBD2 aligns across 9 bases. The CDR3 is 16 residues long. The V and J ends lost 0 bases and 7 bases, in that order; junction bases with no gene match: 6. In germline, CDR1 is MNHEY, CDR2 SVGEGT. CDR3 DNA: TGTGCCAGCAGTTACTCACGCGGGGGGGCAGTCGGGGAGCTGTTTTTT. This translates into CASSYSRGGAVGELFF.

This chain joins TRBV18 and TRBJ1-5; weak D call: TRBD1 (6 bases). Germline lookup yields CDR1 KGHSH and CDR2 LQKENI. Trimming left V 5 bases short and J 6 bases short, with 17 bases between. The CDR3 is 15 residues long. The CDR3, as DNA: TGTGCCAGCTCATGGGGGGGCGAGAGAGGTCAGCCCCAGCATTTT. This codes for CASSWGGERGQPQHF.

The CDR3 nucleotides are TGTGCCAGCAGCTTACGGCAGGGATTTTCCACCTTC. This translates into CASSLRQGFSTF. The chain joins TRBV11-1 to TRBJ1-2; the D gene is possibly TRBD1 (5 bases). Germline CDR1 and CDR2: SGHAT and FQDESV (reference sequence). V dropped 2 bases and J dropped 13 bases, with 14 bases sitting between them. The length of the CDR3 is 12 residues.

DNA of the CDR3: TGTGCCAGCAGCTTATGGACAGAAAATGGCTACACCTTC. Translating it yields CASSLWTENGYTF. The genes are TRBV7-9 and TRBJ1-2; D possibly corresponds to TRBD1 (6 bases). The CDR3 length is 13 residues. Germline lookup yields CDR1 SEHNR and CDR2 FQNEAQ (reference sequence). Trimming cost V 2 bases and J 6 bases, with 10 bases left between them.

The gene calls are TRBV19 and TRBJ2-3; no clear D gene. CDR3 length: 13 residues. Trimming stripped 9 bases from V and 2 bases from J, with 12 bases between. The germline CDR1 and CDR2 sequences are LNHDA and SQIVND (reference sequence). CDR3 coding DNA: TGTGCCAGCCTCGGACGCCCCACAGATACGCAGTATTTT. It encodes CASLGRPTDTQYF.

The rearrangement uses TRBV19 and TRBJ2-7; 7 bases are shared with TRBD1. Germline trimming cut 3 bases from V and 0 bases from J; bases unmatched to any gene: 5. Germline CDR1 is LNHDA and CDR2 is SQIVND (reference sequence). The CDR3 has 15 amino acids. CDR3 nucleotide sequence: TGTGCCAGTAGTATTTGGGACAGAAGCTCCTACGAGCAGTACTTC. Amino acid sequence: CASSIWDRSSYEQYF.

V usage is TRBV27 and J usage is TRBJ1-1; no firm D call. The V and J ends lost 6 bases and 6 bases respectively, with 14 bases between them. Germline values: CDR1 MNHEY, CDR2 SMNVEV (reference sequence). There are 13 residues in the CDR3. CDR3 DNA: TGTGCCAGCAGAACCTTCCCTGAGCCTGAAGCTTTCTTT. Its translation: CASRTFPEPEAFF.

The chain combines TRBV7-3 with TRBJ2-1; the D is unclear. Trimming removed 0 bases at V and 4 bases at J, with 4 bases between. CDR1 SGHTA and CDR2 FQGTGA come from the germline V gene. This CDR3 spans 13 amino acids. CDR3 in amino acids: CASSLTEYNEQFF. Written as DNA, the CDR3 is TGTGCCAGCAGCTTAACCGAGTACAATGAGCAGTTCTTC.

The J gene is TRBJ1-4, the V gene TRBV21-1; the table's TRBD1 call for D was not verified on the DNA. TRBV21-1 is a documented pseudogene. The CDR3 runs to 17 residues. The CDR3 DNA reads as TGTGCCAGCAGCAAAAAGGTAAATTGGCAGGGCAATGAAAAACTGTTTTTT. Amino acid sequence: CASSKKVNWQGNEKLFF.

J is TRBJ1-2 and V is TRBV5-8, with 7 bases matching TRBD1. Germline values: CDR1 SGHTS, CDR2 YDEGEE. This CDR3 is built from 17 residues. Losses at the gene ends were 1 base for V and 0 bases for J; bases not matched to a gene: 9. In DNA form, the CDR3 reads TGTGCCAGCAGCTTGCGGACAGGCCTAAATCCTAACTATGGCTACACCTTC. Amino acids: CASSLRTGLNPNYGYTF. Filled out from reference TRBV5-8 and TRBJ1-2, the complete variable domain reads EAGVTQSPTHLIKTRGQQATLRCSPISGHTSVYWYQQALGLGLQFLLWYDEGEERNRGNFPPRFSGRQFPNYSSELNVNALELEDSALYLCASSLRTGLNPNYGYTFGSGTRLTVV.